This T cell receptor (beta chain) came from a study of T cells expressing NK-cell markers. One entry per CDR3 protein, without DNA, is what TCRdb gives after re-calling the 5' RACE reads. The sample data list about 460,000 distinct CDR3 sequences. The CDR3 extends over 13 amino acids. This clonotype originated in a woman aged 50 to 60 in good health. The source material was blood T cells: a sorted CD56 or NKG2C T cell subset, CD4+ or CD8+ T cells, or bulk PBMC T cells (not recorded which). This chain joins TRBV12-3 or TRBV12-4 and TRBJ2-2; the D gene TCRdb calls, TRBD2, cannot be checked with no DNA. The CDR3 loop reads CASEGDLGGELFF.